This T cell receptor (beta chain) originates from a study of T cells after yellow fever vaccination. Study results and caveats: Abundant clonotypes from the bulk population could have been carried over as contaminants into FACS-sorted repertoires. Only a minor proportion of clonotypes was detected across both CD4 and CD8 compartments.

Germline V gene lookup returns CDR1 SGHVS and CDR2 FNYEAQ. The CDR3 consists of 15 residues. V shed 5 bases and J 3 bases; nucleotides not matched to a gene: 4. TCRdb re-called the 5' RACE reads with MiXCR, one entry per CDR3 protein. The table has some 63,000 distinct CDR3 sequences, 6.5% to 9% seen once. This clonotype has a count of ten or more. Its antigen is as yet unknown. V and J are TRBV7-6 and TRBJ2-1; 10 bases agree with TRBD2. The sample consisted of CD8+ T cells sorted from PBMCs, taken 15 days after the yellow fever booster vaccination. The source of this sequence is a man aged 25 to 40 who received the YFV17D yellow fever vaccine. The CDR3 DNA reads as TGTGCCAGCAGCCCGCTAGCGGGAGACTACAATGAGCAGTTCTTC. Its translation: CASSPLAGDYNEQFF.